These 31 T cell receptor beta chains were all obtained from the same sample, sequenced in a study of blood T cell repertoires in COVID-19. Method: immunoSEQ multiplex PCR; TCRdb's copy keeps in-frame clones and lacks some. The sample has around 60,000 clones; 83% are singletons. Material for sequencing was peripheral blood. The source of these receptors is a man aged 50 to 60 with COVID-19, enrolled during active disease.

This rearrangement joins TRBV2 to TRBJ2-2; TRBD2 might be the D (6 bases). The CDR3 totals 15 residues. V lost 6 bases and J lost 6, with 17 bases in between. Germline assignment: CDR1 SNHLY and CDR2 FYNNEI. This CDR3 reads CASSAGLESPGELFF. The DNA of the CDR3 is TGTGCCAGCAGCGCGGGACTCGAGTCCCCCGGGGAGCTGTTTTTT.

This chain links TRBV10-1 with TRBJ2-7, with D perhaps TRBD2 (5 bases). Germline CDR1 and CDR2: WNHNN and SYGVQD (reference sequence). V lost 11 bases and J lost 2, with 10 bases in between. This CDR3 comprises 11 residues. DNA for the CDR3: TGCGCCGGAACTAGAGCCTACGAGCAGTACTTC. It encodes CAGTRAYEQYF.

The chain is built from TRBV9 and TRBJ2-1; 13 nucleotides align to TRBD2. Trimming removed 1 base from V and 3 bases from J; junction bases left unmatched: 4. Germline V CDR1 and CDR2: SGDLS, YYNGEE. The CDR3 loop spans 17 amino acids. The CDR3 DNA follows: TGTGCCAGCAGCGTAAGGACTAGCGGGGGTCTCTACAATGAGCAGTTCTTC. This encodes CASSVRTSGGLYNEQFF.

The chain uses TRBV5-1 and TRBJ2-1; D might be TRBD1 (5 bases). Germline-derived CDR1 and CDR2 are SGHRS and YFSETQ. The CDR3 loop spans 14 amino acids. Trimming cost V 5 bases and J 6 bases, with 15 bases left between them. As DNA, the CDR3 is TGCGCCAGCAGTTCTGGGGCGCTGGGCAATGAGCAGTTCTTC. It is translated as CASSSGALGNEQFF.

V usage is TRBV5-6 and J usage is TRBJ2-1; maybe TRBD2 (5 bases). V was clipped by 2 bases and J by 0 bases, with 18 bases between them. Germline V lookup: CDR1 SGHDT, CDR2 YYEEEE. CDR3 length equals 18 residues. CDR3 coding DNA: TGTGCCAGCAGCTTTCGACGTGCTAGCCCGAGCTCCTACAATGAGCAGTTCTTC. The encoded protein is CASSFRRASPSSYNEQFF.

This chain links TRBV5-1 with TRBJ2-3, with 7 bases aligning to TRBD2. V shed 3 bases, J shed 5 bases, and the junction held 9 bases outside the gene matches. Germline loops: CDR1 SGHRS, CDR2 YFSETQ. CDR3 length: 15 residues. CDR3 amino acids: CASSWGGPGEDTQYF. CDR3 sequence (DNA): TGCGCCAGCAGCTGGGGAGGGCCGGGGGAAGATACGCAGTATTTT.

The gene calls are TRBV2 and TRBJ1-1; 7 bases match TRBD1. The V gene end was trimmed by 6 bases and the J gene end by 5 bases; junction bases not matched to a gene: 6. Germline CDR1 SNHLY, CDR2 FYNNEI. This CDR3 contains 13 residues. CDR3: CASRLVQGTEAFF. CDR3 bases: TGTGCCAGCAGACTAGTACAGGGGACTGAAGCTTTCTTT.

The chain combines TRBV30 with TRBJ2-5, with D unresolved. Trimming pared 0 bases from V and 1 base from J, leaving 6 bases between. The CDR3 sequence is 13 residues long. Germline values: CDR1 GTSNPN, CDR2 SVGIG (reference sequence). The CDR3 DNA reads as TGTGCCTGGAGTGTACTCCGCCAAGAGACCCAGTACTTC. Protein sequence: CAWSVLRQETQYF.

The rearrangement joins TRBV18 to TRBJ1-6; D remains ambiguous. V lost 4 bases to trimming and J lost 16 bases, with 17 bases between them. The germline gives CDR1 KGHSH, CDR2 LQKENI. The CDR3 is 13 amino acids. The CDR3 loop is CASSQNQAPELHF. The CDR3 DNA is TGTGCCAGCTCACAGAACCAGGCACCTGAACTCCACTTT.

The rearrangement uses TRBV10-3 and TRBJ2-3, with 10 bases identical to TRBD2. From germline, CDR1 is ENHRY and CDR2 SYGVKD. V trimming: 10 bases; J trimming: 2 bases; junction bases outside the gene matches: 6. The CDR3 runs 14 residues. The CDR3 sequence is CATQTSGPTDTQYF. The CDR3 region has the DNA TGTGCCACCCAGACTAGCGGGCCCACAGATACGCAGTATTTT.

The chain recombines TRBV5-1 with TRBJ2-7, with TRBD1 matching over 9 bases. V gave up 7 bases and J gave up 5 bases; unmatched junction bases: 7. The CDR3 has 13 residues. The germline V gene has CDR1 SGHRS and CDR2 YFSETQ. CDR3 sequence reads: CASRDRAFDEQYF. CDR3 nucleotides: TGCGCCAGCCGGGACAGGGCTTTCGACGAGCAGTACTTC.

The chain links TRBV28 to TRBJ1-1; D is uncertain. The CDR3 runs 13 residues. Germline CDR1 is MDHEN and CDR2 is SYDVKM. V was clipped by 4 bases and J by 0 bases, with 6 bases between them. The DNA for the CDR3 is TGTGCCAGCAGTTGGAGTATGAACACTGAAGCTTTCTTT. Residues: CASSWSMNTEAFF.

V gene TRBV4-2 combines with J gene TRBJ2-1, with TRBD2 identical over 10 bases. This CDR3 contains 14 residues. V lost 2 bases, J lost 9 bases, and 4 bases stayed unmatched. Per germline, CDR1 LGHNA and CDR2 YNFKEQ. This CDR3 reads CASSQMGLASEQFF. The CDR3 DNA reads TGTGCCAGCAGCCAAATGGGACTAGCGTCTGAGCAGTTCTTC.

As DNA, the CDR3 is TGTGCCAGCATCGGCGGGGGAATGGAGACCCAGTACTTC. This encodes CASIGGGMETQYF. This rearrangement joins TRBV27 to TRBJ2-5; 7 bases agree with TRBD2. The CDR3 is made up of 13 amino acids. Germline lookup yields CDR1 MNHEY and CDR2 SMNVEV (reference sequence). The V segment lost 7 bases and the J segment 5 bases; nucleotides outside the gene matches: 7.

CDR3 nucleotide sequence: TGTGCCAGCAGCCTAGGACAGGGGACCCGGGGGGCTGAAGCTTTCTTT. Protein product: CASSLGQGTRGAEAFF. The chain is built from TRBV7-9 and TRBJ1-1, with 9 bases lining up with TRBD1. This CDR3 has 16 amino acids. CDR1 is SEHNR, CDR2 FQNEAQ, per germline (reference sequence). With V trimmed by 5 bases and J by 6 bases, 13 bases remained unmatched.

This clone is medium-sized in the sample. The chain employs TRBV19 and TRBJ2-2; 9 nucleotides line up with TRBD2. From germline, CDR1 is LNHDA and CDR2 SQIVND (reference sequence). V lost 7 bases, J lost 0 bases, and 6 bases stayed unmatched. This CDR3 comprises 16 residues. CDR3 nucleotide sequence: TGTGCCAGTATGCTAGCGGGATCGTCGAACACCGGGGAGCTGTTTTTT. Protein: CASMLAGSSNTGELFF.

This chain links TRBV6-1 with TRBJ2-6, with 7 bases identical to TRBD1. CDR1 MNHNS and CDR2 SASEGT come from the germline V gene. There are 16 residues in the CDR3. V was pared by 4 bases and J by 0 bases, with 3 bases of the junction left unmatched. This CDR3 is CASSGQGNSGANVLTF. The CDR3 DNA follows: TGTGCCAGCAGTGGACAGGGAAACTCTGGGGCCAACGTCCTGACTTTC.

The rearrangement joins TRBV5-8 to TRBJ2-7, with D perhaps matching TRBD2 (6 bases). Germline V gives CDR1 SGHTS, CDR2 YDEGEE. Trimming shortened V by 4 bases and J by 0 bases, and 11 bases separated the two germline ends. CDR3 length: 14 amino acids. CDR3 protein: CASSPGLSSYEQYF. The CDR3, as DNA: TGTGCCAGCAGCCCGGGACTTTCCTCCTACGAGCAGTACTTC. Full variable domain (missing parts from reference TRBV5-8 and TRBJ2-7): EAGVTQSPTHLIKTRGQQATLRCSPISGHTSVYWYQQALGLGLQFLLWYDEGEERNRGNFPPRFSGRQFPNYSSELNVNALELEDSALYLCASSPGLSSYEQYFGPGTRLTVT.

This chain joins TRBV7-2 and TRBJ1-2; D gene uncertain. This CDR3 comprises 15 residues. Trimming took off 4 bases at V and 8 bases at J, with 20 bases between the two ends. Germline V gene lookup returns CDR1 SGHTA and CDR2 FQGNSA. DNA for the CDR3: TGTGCCAGCAGCTCCTACCAACCGGGATTGGGAGGCTACACCTTC. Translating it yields CASSSYQPGLGGYTF.

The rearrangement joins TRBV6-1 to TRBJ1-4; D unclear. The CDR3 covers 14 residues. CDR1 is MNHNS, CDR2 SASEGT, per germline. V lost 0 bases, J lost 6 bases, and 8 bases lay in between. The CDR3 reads CASSEARVDEKLFF. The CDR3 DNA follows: TGTGCCAGCAGTGAAGCGCGGGTCGATGAAAAACTGTTTTTT.

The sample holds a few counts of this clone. The CDR3 protein is CAISQDRSSYEQYF. The CDR3 region has the DNA TGTGCCATCAGCCAGGACAGGAGCTCCTACGAGCAGTACTTC. The chain carries TRBV10-3 and TRBJ2-7; 7 positions match TRBD1. CDR3 length equals 14 residues. The trim removed 6 bases at V and 0 bases at J, leaving 5 bases unmatched. Germline V gives CDR1 ENHRY, CDR2 SYGVKD.

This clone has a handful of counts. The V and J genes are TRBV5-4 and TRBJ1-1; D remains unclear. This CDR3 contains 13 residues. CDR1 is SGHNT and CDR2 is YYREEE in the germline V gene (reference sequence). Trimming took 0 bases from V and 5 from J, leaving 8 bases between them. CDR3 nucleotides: TGTGCCAGCAGCTTGGATCCCAGGACTGAAGCTTTCTTT. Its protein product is CASSLDPRTEAFF.

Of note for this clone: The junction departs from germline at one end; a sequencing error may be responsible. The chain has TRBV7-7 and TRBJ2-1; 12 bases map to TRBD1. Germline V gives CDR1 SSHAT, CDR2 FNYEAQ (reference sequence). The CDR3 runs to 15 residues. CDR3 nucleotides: TGTGCTAGCAGCTCGGGACAGGGGGCCCACAATGAGCAGTTCTTC. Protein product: CASSSGQGAHNEQFF.

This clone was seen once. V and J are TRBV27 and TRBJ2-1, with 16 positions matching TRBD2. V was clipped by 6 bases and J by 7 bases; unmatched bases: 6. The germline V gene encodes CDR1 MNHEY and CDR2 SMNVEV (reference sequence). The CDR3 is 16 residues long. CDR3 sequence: CASSPGTSGRGNEQFF. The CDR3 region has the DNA TGTGCCAGCAGCCCCGGGACTAGCGGGAGGGGGAATGAGCAGTTCTTC.

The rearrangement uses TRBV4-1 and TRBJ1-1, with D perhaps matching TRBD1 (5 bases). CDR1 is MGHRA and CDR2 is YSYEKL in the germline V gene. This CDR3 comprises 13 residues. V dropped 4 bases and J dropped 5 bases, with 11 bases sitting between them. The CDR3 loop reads CASSLPGGTEAFF. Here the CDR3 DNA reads TGCGCCAGCAGCCTCCCCGGGGGGACTGAAGCTTTCTTT.

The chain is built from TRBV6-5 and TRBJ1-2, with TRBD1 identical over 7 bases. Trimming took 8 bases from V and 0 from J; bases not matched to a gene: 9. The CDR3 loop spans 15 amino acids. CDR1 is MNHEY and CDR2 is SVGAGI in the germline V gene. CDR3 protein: CASEGGQVANYGYTF. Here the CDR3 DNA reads TGTGCCAGCGAGGGAGGACAGGTAGCTAACTATGGCTACACCTTC.

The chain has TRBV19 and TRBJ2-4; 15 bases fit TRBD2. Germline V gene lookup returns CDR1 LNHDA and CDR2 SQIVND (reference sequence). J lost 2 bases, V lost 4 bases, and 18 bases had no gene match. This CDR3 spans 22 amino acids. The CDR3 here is CASSTGLAGGRGIEGPKNIQYF. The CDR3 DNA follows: TGTGCCAGTAGTACGGGACTAGCGGGAGGAAGGGGGATAGAGGGTCCCAAAAACATTCAGTACTTC.

CDR3 nucleotides: TGTGCCAGCAGCCAAACAGGGGGGGGTCTAGGATCTGGGGCCAACGTCCTGACTTTC. Translated: CASSQTGGGLGSGANVLTF. The rearrangement uses TRBV4-2 and TRBJ2-6; the D gene is possibly TRBD1 (8 bases). The germline V and J ends were trimmed by 2 bases and 1 base, with 18 bases remaining between them. CDR3 length: 19 residues. CDR1 LGHNA and CDR2 YNFKEQ come from the germline V gene.

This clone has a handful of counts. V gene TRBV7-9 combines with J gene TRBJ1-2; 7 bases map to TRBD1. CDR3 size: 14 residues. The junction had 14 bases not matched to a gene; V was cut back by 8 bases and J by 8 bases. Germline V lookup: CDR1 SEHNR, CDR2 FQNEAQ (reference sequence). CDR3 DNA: TGTGCCAGCTCACCGACAGGGTCCTTAGTCGGCTACACCTTC. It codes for CASSPTGSLVGYTF.

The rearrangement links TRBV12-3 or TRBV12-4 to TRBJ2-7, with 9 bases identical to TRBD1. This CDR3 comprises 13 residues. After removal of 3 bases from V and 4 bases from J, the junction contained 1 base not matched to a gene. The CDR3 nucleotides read TGTGCCAGCAGTTTCGACAGGGGGTACGAGCAGTACTTC. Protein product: CASSFDRGYEQYF.

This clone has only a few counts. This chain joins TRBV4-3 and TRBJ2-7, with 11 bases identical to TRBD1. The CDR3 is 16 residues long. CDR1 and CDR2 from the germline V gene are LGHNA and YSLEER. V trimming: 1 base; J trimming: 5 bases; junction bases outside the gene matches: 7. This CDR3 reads CASSQGAGQGGHEQYF. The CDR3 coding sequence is TGCGCCAGCAGCCAAGGGGCGGGACAGGGGGGACACGAGCAGTACTTC.